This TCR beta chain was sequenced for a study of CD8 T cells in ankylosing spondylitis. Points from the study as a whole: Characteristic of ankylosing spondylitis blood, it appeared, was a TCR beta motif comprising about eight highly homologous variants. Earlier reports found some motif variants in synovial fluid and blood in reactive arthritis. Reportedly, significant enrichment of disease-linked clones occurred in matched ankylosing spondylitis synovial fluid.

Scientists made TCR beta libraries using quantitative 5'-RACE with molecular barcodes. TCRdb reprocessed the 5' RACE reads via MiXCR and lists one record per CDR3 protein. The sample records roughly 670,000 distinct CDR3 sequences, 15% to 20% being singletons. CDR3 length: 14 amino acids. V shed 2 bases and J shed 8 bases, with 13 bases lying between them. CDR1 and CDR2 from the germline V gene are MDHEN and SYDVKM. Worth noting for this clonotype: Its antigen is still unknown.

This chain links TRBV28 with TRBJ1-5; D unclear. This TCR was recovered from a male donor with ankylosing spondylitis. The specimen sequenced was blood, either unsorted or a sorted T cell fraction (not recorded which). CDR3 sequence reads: CASSLTPPREPQHF. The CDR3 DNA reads TGTGCCAGCAGTTTAACCCCGCCTAGGGAGCCCCAGCATTTT.